This passage covers 23 T cell receptor beta chains from one sample sequenced in a study of Ad26.COV2.S vaccination and SARS-CoV-2 variants listed by TCRdb under 2021. The sample's treatment or condition, from its label and the paper: around 19 received Ad26.COV2.S at low or high dose, single or two shots; roughly 5 received placebo; per-sample allocation not given. Repertoires of vaccine and placebo recipients were sequenced from samples collected on day 63 after the first injection. Library generation was performed with the immunoSEQ multiplex PCR assay. In TCRdb, the immuneACCESS table is reduced to in-frame sequences with V and J assigned. These tables do not hold every clone; where another copy was compared, an unresolved V gene accounts for under half, and the others remain unexplained. Across this sample there are more than 250,000 clones, with more than 70% seen only once. Approximately 3.4% of the sample is in the top ten clones.

The sample in question was peripheral blood, obtained in a trial of Ad26.COV2.S vaccine versus placebo. The receptors stem from a person between 18 and 65 years old who received the Ad26.COV2.S COVID-19 vaccine or a placebo.

The CDR3 loop reads CASRRAPGTDTQYF. The CDR3 coding sequence is TGTGCCAGCCGTCGGGCCCCCGGCACAGATACGCAGTATTTT. The chain has TRBV2 and TRBJ2-3; the D is unclear. The V gene's germline CDR1 is SNHLY and CDR2 FYNNEI. The V and J ends lost 8 bases and 1 base respectively, with 13 bases between them. The CDR3 contains 14 residues. Combining the CDR3 with reference TRBV2 and TRBJ2-3 gives the whole variable domain EPEVTQTPSHQVTQMGQEVILRCVPISNHLYFYWYRQILGQKVEFLVSFYNNEISEKSEIFDDQFSVERPDGSNFTLKIRSTKLEDSAMYFCASRRAPGTDTQYFGPGTRLTVL.

The chain carries TRBV5-1 and TRBJ2-1; tentative D call: TRBD1 (6 bases). V was trimmed by 3 bases and J by 8 bases, leaving 12 bases between them. Germline-derived CDR1 and CDR2 are SGHRS and YFSETQ. The CDR3 runs to 13 residues. The CDR3 region is CASSWGRRDEQFF. The CDR3, as DNA: TGCGCCAGCAGCTGGGGGCGACGGGATGAGCAGTTCTTC. Variable domain in full (rest from reference TRBV5-1 and TRBJ2-1): KAGVTQTPRYLIKTRGQQVTLSCSPISGHRSVSWYQQTPGQGLQFLFEYFSETQRNKGNFPGRFSGRQFSNSRSEMNVSTLELGDSALYLCASSWGRRDEQFFGPGTRLTVL.

The chain has TRBV4-3 and TRBJ1-1; the D gene is possibly TRBD1 (6 bases). CDR1 LGHNA and CDR2 YSLEER come from the germline V gene. V was cut by 0 bases and J by 4 bases, with 12 bases left in between. The CDR3 length is 15 residues. CDR3 residues: CASSQEKAGATEAFF. The CDR3 nucleotides are TGCGCCAGCAGCCAAGAAAAGGCAGGGGCCACTGAAGCTTTCTTT.

The chain links TRBV21-1 to TRBJ2-7; TRBD2, the table's D call, was not compared with the DNA. TRBV21-1 is designated a pseudogene. There are 16 residues in the CDR3. CDR3 amino acids: CASNPFGREGPYEQYF. The CDR3 nucleotides are TGTGCCAGCAACCCTTTTGGGCGGGAGGGCCCCTACGAGCAGTACTTC.

V gene TRBV10-1 combines with J gene TRBJ2-3; D may be TRBD2 (6 bases). The germline V gene encodes CDR1 WNHNN and CDR2 SYGVQD (reference sequence). With 9 bases removed from V and 3 bases from J, the gap between germline ends came to 19 bases. The CDR3 runs 15 residues. CDR3: CARVNSGPLTDTQYF. The DNA of the CDR3 is TGCGCCAGAGTAAATAGCGGACCGCTTACAGATACGCAGTATTTT.

The chain joins TRBV19 to TRBJ2-2; 11 nucleotides align to TRBD2. CDR3 size: 16 residues. Germline V gene data show CDR1 as LNHDA and CDR2 as SQIVND (reference sequence). The junction had 9 bases not matched to a gene; V was cut back by 7 bases and J by 5 bases. CDR3 residues: CASTSLAGVGTGELFF. The DNA of the CDR3 is TGTGCCAGTACTTCACTAGCGGGAGTAGGTACCGGGGAGCTGTTTTTT. Variable domain in full (rest from reference TRBV19 and TRBJ2-2): DGGITQSPKYLFRKEGQNVTLSCEQNLNHDAMYWYRQDPGQGLRLIYYSQIVNDFQKGDIAEGYSVSREKKESFPLTVTSAQKNPTAFYLCASTSLAGVGTGELFFGEGSRLTVL.

This chain uses TRBV3-1 (or the pseudogene TRBV3-2) with TRBJ2-2; 8 bases agree with TRBD2. This CDR3 has 16 amino acids. J was trimmed by 4 bases and V by 2 bases; bases with no gene match: 6. Germline V lookup: CDR1 LGHDT, CDR2 YNNKEL (reference sequence). The CDR3 loop is CASSQKRGLGTGELFF. The CDR3, as DNA: TGTGCCAGCAGCCAAAAAAGGGGACTAGGCACCGGGGAGCTGTTTTTT.

This clone has only a few counts. The chain links TRBV5-8 to TRBJ1-5; a possible D gene is TRBD1 (6 bases). This CDR3 spans 19 amino acids. Trimming left V 2 bases short and J 0 bases short, with 21 bases between. CDR1 SGHTS and CDR2 YDEGEE come from the germline V gene. The CDR3 DNA sequence: TGTGCCAGCAGCTTAAGAAGTTTTACAGGGTTATATAGCAATCAGCCCCAGCATTTT. Protein product: CASSLRSFTGLYSNQPQHF.

The V and J genes are TRBV6-5 and TRBJ2-7, with D uncertain. The CDR3 contains 13 residues. Per the germline V gene, CDR1 is MNHEY and CDR2 is SVGAGI. V lost 6 bases, J lost 0 bases, and 9 bases lay in between. CDR3: CASRRVSSYEQYF. The CDR3 DNA follows: TGTGCCAGCAGGCGCGTAAGCTCCTACGAGCAGTACTTC.

V and J are TRBV6-4 and TRBJ2-1; TRBD2 matches 8 bases. The CDR3 consists of 14 residues. Germline V gives CDR1 MRHNA, CDR2 SNTAGT. V gave up 3 bases and J gave up 10 bases; unmatched junction bases: 8. CDR3: CASSEPGLGTEQFF. The CDR3 bases are TGTGCCAGCAGTGAACCGGGACTAGGGACGGAGCAGTTCTTC.

The chain carries TRBV7-9 and TRBJ2-2; the match to TRBD1 covers 11 bases. J lost 3 bases, V lost 1 base, and 1 base had no gene match. Germline CDR1 SEHNR, CDR2 FQNEAQ (reference sequence). The CDR3 loop spans 16 amino acids. This CDR3 reads CASSLGTGGYTGELFF. CDR3 nucleotide sequence: TGTGCCAGCAGCTTAGGGACAGGGGGCTACACCGGGGAGCTGTTTTTT. The full variable domain, in which reference TRBV7-9 and TRBJ2-2 provide the parts outside the CDR3, is DTGVSQNPRHKITKRGQNVTFRCDPISEHNRLYWYRQTLGQGPEFLTYFQNEAQLEKSRLLSDRFSAERPKGSFSTLEIQRTEQGDSAMYLCASSLGTGGYTGELFFGEGSRLTVL.

This clone has just one count. The chain joins TRBV19 to TRBJ1-2, with a possible D match to TRBD1 (5 bases). This CDR3 has 13 residues. Germline V gene sequence: CDR1 LNHDA, CDR2 SQIVND (reference sequence). V lost 6 bases and J 5 bases, leaving 13 bases between the germline ends. The CDR3 bases are TGTGCCAGTAGCCGAACAGGATCGTATGGCTACACCTTC. Amino acid sequence: CASSRTGSYGYTF.

DNA for the CDR3: TGTGCCAGCAGCTTGGGACAGGGGTATAGACACACTGAAGCTTTCTTT. Protein sequence: CASSLGQGYRHTEAFF. The chain has TRBV7-9 and TRBJ1-1, with TRBD1 matching over 10 bases. The V gene end was trimmed by 3 bases and the J gene end by 3 bases; junction bases not matched to a gene: 7. The V gene's germline CDR1 is SEHNR and CDR2 FQNEAQ (reference sequence). This CDR3 region has 16 residues.

V usage is TRBV29-1 and J usage is TRBJ1-2; 8 bases align to TRBD1. V lost 2 bases, J lost 6 bases, and 5 bases stayed unmatched. The CDR3 is 13 residues long. Germline CDR1 is SQVTM and CDR2 is ANQGSEA. The CDR3 region has the DNA TGCAGCGTTGAACAGGGGGCAGGGCATGGCTACACCTTC. Translated: CSVEQGAGHGYTF.

V and J are TRBV2 and TRBJ2-3, with a tentative D call TRBD1 (5 bases). With 7 bases removed from V and 3 bases from J, the gap between germline ends came to 8 bases. Looked up from germline, CDR1 is SNHLY and CDR2 is FYNNEI. The CDR3 runs 12 residues. CDR3: CASMKGTDTQYF. The CDR3 DNA is TGTGCCAGCATGAAGGGGACAGATACGCAGTATTTT.

As DNA, the CDR3 is TGTGCCAGCAGCTTAGGACGGACAGGCCCCTCTGGAAACACCATATATTTT. Translation: CASSLGRTGPSGNTIYF. The chain joins TRBV7-8 to TRBJ1-3, with TRBD1 identical over 7 bases. From germline, CDR1 is SGHVS and CDR2 FQNEAQ. V dropped 1 base and J dropped 0; count of bases not matched to a gene: 6. The CDR3 runs to 17 residues.

The chain carries TRBV7-9 and TRBJ1-1, with TRBD1 matching 9 bases. The CDR3 length is 14 residues. CDR1 and CDR2 from the germline V gene are SEHNR and FQNEAQ (reference sequence). V gave up 3 bases and J gave up 6 bases; unmatched junction bases: 5. The CDR3 nucleotides are TGTGCCAGCAGCTTCTCCGGGACAGGGTCTGAAGCTTTCTTT. Translation gives CASSFSGTGSEAFF.

This clone turned up a few times. The rearrangement uses TRBV10-3 and TRBJ1-1; D is ambiguous. In germline, CDR1 is ENHRY, CDR2 SYGVKD. The CDR3 spans 13 residues. The V and J ends lost 3 bases and 0 bases respectively, with 5 bases between them. The CDR3 here is CAISDTLNTEAFF. CDR3 nucleotides: TGTGCCATCAGTGACACCCTGAACACTGAAGCTTTCTTT.

This clone has only one observation. The rearrangement uses TRBV10-3 and TRBJ1-1; D remains ambiguous. Germline lookup yields CDR1 ENHRY and CDR2 SYGVKD. V was clipped by 4 bases and J by 1 base, with 7 bases between them. This CDR3 comprises 13 residues. CDR3 bases: TGTGCCATCAGTGGAAATGCGAACACTGAAGCTTTCTTT. This gives the protein CAISGNANTEAFF.

The chain uses TRBV10-3 and TRBJ2-1, with TRBD1 matching 9 bases. Trimming took 6 bases from V and 1 from J; bases not matched to a gene: 7. Germline assignment: CDR1 ENHRY and CDR2 SYGVKD. This CDR3 region has 16 residues. The CDR3 region is CAISQGQGGSYNEQFF. CDR3 in DNA: TGTGCCATCAGCCAGGGACAGGGTGGATCCTACAATGAGCAGTTCTTC.

This clone was counted only a few times. The rearrangement joins TRBV5-6 to TRBJ1-2; the D is unclear. Trimming removed 2 bases from V and 4 bases from J, with 6 bases in between. This CDR3 has 12 residues. CDR1 is SGHDT, CDR2 YYEEEE, per germline. CDR3 DNA: TGTGCCAGCAGCTTAGATGTCTATGGCTACACCTTC. Translated, it gives CASSLDVYGYTF.

The CDR3 sequence is CASSSRLSGGRAGELFF. The CDR3 nucleotides are TGCGCCAGCAGCTCCCGACTTAGCGGGGGAAGGGCCGGGGAGCTGTTTTTT. The chain has TRBV5-1 and TRBJ2-2; 9 nucleotides align to TRBD2. The CDR3 is made up of 17 amino acids. V lost 3 bases, J lost 6 bases, and 12 bases stayed unmatched. The germline V gene encodes CDR1 SGHRS and CDR2 YFSETQ.

The CDR3 DNA reads TGCGCCAGCAGCTTGTGGCCTGACCTGCCAGATACGCAGTATTTT. Protein product: CASSLWPDLPDTQYF. The chain combines TRBV5-1 with TRBJ2-3; D remains unclear. Trimming stripped 1 base from V and 4 bases from J, with 13 bases between. The CDR3 consists of 15 residues. Germline V CDR1 and CDR2: SGHRS, YFSETQ.